Below, 5 T cell receptor beta chains from the same sample are listed, as sequenced in a study of PD-L1 blockade in urothelial cancer. The time point is: pretreatment peripheral blood. Profiling relied on immunoSEQ multiplex PCR, and the TCRdb table lists in-frame clones only, not all of them. The sample consists of 50,000 or so clones, roughly 80% of them appearing once. The specimen was PBMCs, collected around atezolizumab (anti-PD-L1) treatment. These receptor sequences come from a man between 70 and 80 years old with urothelial cancer.

The chain employs TRBV28 and TRBJ1-4; 7 bases line up with TRBD1. V trimming: 4 bases; J trimming: 5 bases; junction bases outside the gene matches: 4. Germline V gene data show CDR1 as MDHEN and CDR2 as SYDVKM. CDR3 size: 14 residues. The CDR3 sequence is CASSSGTVNEKLFF. The CDR3 nucleotides are TGTGCCAGCAGTTCTGGGACAGTGAATGAAAAACTGTTTTTT. The full variable domain, in which reference TRBV28 and TRBJ1-4 provide the parts outside the CDR3, is DVKVTQSSRYLVKRTGEKVFLECVQDMDHENMFWYRQDPGLGLRLIYFSYDVKMKEKGDIPEGYSVSREKKERFSLILESASTNQTSMYLCASSSGTVNEKLFFGSGTQLSVL.

The genes are TRBV7-2 and TRBJ2-7; 10 bases agree with TRBD1. Germline CDR1 is SGHTA and CDR2 is FQGNSA. V dropped 6 bases and J dropped 4; count of bases not matched to a gene: 6. This CDR3 has 14 residues. The CDR3, as DNA: TGTGCCAGCAGGACAGGGGGCGCTGCTTACGAGCAGTACTTC. Encoded protein: CASRTGGAAYEQYF.

The chain carries TRBV5-1 and TRBJ2-5; D is possibly TRBD1 (5 bases). CDR1 and CDR2 from the germline V gene are SGHRS and YFSETQ. The CDR3 length is 11 residues. With 3 bases removed from V and 5 bases from J, the gap between germline ends came to 5 bases. The CDR3 protein is CASSSGETQYF. The CDR3 DNA follows: TGCGCCAGCAGCTCAGGGGAGACCCAGTACTTC.

This clone appeared a single time. V is TRBV9 and J is TRBJ1-2; 8 bases agree with TRBD1. Germline V gene lookup returns CDR1 SGDLS and CDR2 YYNGEE. CDR3 length: 15 amino acids. The V and J ends lost 2 bases and 5 bases, in that order; junction bases with no gene match: 8. The CDR3 coding sequence is TGTGCCAGCAGCGTCGAGCCAGGGGGCACATATGGCTACACCTTC. Its translation is CASSVEPGGTYGYTF.

This clone appeared once. The chain couples TRBV30 to TRBJ1-2; 9 bases fit TRBD1. Germline CDR1 GTSNPN, CDR2 SVGIG (reference sequence). CDR3 size: 12 residues. V was clipped by 5 bases and J by 8 bases; unmatched bases: 6. CDR3 loop: CAWGGTGLGYTF. The DNA of the CDR3 is TGTGCCTGGGGTGGGACAGGGCTCGGCTACACCTTC. Filled out from reference TRBV30 and TRBJ1-2, the complete variable domain reads SQTIHQWPATLVQPVGSPLSLECTVEGTSNPNLYWYRQAAGRGLQLLFYSVGIGQISSEVPQNLSASRPQDRQFILSSKKLLLSDSGFYLCAWGGTGLGYTFGSGTRLTVV.